This TCR beta chain was recorded in a study of blood T cell repertoires in COVID-19. On the study more broadly: Sites in the United States, Italy and Spain provided acute and convalescent COVID-19 samples.

The CDR3 is 19 amino acids. V gave up 10 bases and J gave up 2 bases; unmatched junction bases: 23. Germline CDR1 is MRHNA and CDR2 is SNTAGT. Per the authors' pipeline: Amplifying reference gene primers gave estimates of nucleated cell counts. The data were produced by immunoSEQ multiplex PCR, yet TCRdb's version contains in-frame clones alone and is incomplete. V and J calls plus clone size are reproduced from that table; the DNA served to infer D and trimming. The sample lists 15,000 to 20,000 clones, 85% to 90% occurring once. The chain joins TRBV6-4 to TRBJ2-3; TRBD2 aligns across 8 bases. The TCR originated in a human donor with active COVID-19. The donor label of this sample is uncertain. The sequenced material came from peripheral blood. CDR3 DNA: TGTGCCAAACAGCGGGGGTTACCCTGTTCCCCCCTAATCACAGATACGCAGTATTTT. It codes for CAKQRGLPCSPLITDTQYF.